A single sample is the source of the 23 T cell receptor beta chains below, sequenced in a study of cytomegalovirus exposure and HLA in healthy donors (dated by TCRdb to 2015 to 2018). The receptor library was made with the immunoSEQ multiplex PCR assay. For the multiplex PCR, a mixture combining 60 forward primers for TCR Vbeta segments and 13 reverse primers for TCR Jbeta segments was used. What TCRdb holds here is the immuneACCESS table cut down to in-frame rearrangements. Part of the clones is not present; checked against another copy, under half of the missing clones reflect an unresolved V gene, and the others are unexplained. The sample data list about 100,000 clones, and about 77% of these were observed just once. The ten most abundant clones make up approximately 4.3% of the sample. The sequenced sample was PBMCs. The source is a woman between 18 and 29 years old in good health and CMV-seropositive.

The chain joins TRBV15 to TRBJ2-7; 7 bases are a match to TRBD1. Germline V gene lookup returns CDR1 LNHNV and CDR2 YYDKDF (reference sequence). The CDR3 consists of 13 residues. The ends lost 3 bases at V and 6 bases at J; junction bases unmatched: 5. This chain's CDR3 is CATSSDRVGEQYF. CDR3 nucleotide sequence: TGTGCCACCAGCAGCGACAGGGTTGGCGAGCAGTACTTC.

In this sample, this clone turned up once. The rearrangement uses TRBV11-2 and TRBJ2-5, with 7 bases identical to TRBD1. The end of the DNA aligns better with TRBJ2-7, so the J call may be wrong. Germline V lookup: CDR1 SGHAT, CDR2 FQNNGV. CDR3 length: 14 amino acids. CDR3 sequence reads: CASTLGQSSYEQYF. The CDR3 bases are TGTGCCAGCACCCTGGGACAGAGCTCCTACGAGCAGTACTTC.

The chain couples TRBV11-1 to TRBJ1-1, with 8 nucleotides matching TRBD1. This CDR3 contains 15 residues. CDR1 and CDR2 (germline): SGHAT, FQDESV (reference sequence). The trim removed 2 bases at V and 4 bases at J, leaving 6 bases unmatched. The DNA for the CDR3 is TGTGCCAGCAGCTTACGGCAGGGGGCTGTCACTGAAGCTTTCTTT. Encoded protein: CASSLRQGAVTEAFF. Drawing the rest from reference TRBV11-1 and TRBJ1-1, the complete variable domain is EAEVAQSPRYKITEKSQAVAFWCDPISGHATLYWYRQILGQGPELLVQFQDESVVDDSQLPKDRFSAERLKGVDSTLKIQPAELGDSAMYLCASSLRQGAVTEAFFGQGTRLTVV.

V gene TRBV28 combines with J gene TRBJ2-7; D gene unclear. V was pared by 4 bases and J by 0 bases, with 10 bases between. This CDR3 comprises 14 residues. The germline gives CDR1 MDHEN, CDR2 SYDVKM. CDR3 in DNA: TGTGCCAGCAGTTCCCTAATATTCTCCTACGAGCAGTACTTC. This gives the protein CASSSLIFSYEQYF. Full variable domain (outside the CDR3, taken from reference TRBV28 and TRBJ2-7): DVKVTQSSRYLVKRTGEKVFLECVQDMDHENMFWYRQDPGLGLRLIYFSYDVKMKEKGDIPEGYSVSREKKERFSLILESASTNQTSMYLCASSSLIFSYEQYFGPGTRLTVT.

This chain joins TRBV29-1 and TRBJ2-7; 8 bases agree with TRBD2. The CDR3 sequence is 15 residues long. After removal of 4 bases from V and 3 bases from J, the junction contained 11 bases not matched to a gene. Germline loops: CDR1 SQVTM, CDR2 ANQGSEA. CDR3: CSVVGRGLDLYEQYF. The CDR3 DNA follows: TGCAGCGTTGTGGGGCGGGGACTAGACCTCTACGAGCAGTACTTC.

This clone was seen a handful of times. This chain connects TRBV30 to TRBJ1-3, with TRBD1 as a possible D gene (5 bases). Germline CDR1 and CDR2: GTSNPN and SVGIG (reference sequence). Trimming left V 5 bases short and J 0 bases short, with 11 bases between. This CDR3 region has 14 residues. As DNA, the CDR3 is TGTGCCTGGGAGCGGGGGTACTCTGGAAACACCATATATTTT. It is translated as CAWERGYSGNTIYF.

This clone was detected only once. This chain connects TRBV13 to TRBJ2-5; possible D gene TRBD1, 5 bases. The V end lost 5 bases, the J end lost 4 bases, and 11 bases lay between the germline ends. Germline V CDR1 and CDR2: PRHDT, FYEKMQ (reference sequence). The CDR3 loop spans 13 amino acids. The CDR3 is CASSDLGVETQYF. DNA for the CDR3: TGTGCCAGCAGCGACCTAGGGGTAGAGACCCAGTACTTC.

This clone was found a few times. This rearrangement joins TRBV14 to TRBJ2-2; no firm D call. The germline V and J ends were trimmed by 0 bases and 5 bases, with 7 bases remaining between them. This CDR3 is 14 amino acids long. Germline V gene data show CDR1 as SGHDN and CDR2 as FVKESK. In nucleotides, the CDR3 is TGTGCCAGCAGCCAAGAGCTAGTAACCGGGGAGCTGTTTTTT. Protein sequence: CASSQELVTGELFF.

This clone came up a few times. This CDR3 is CASSLTGPALAGGYEQYF. Here the CDR3 DNA reads TGTGCCAGCAGTTTAACAGGTCCCGCACTAGCGGGAGGGTACGAGCAGTACTTC. The rearrangement joins TRBV27 to TRBJ2-7, with TRBD2 matching 13 bases. The CDR3 spans 18 residues. CDR1 MNHEY and CDR2 SMNVEV come from the germline V gene (reference sequence). V lost 2 bases to trimming and J lost 4 bases; unmatched junction nucleotides: 11.

This clone appeared once. The CDR3 sequence is CASSLYRVNNEQFF. CDR3 DNA: TGTGCCAGCAGTTTATACAGGGTTAACAATGAGCAGTTCTTC. The rearrangement uses TRBV28 and TRBJ2-1; possibly TRBD1 for D (6 bases). CDR1 and CDR2 (germline): MDHEN, SYDVKM. The CDR3 has 14 amino acids. Trimming stripped 1 base from V and 5 bases from J, with 9 bases between.

This clone was observed a handful of times. The junction departs from the called germline gene at one end, perhaps through a read error. The V and J genes are TRBV5-1 and TRBJ2-3, with D possibly matching TRBD1 (6 bases). This CDR3 has 14 amino acids. CDR1 and CDR2 from the germline V gene are SGHRS and YFSETQ. CDR3 residues: CASSGQPGTDTQYF. In DNA, the CDR3 is TGCGCCAGCAGCGGACAGCCTGGCACGGATACGCAGTATTTT. Full variable domain (remainder filled in from reference TRBV5-1 and TRBJ2-3): KAGVTQTPRYLIKTRGQQVTLSCSPISGHRSVSWYQQTPGQGLQFLFEYFSETQRNKGNFPGRFSGRQFSNSRSEMNVSTLELGDSALYLCASSGQPGTDTQYFGPGTRLTVL.

The chain couples TRBV4-1 to TRBJ2-1; D might be TRBD1 (5 bases). V was pared by 4 bases and J by 8 bases, with 21 bases between. From germline, CDR1 is MGHRA and CDR2 YSYEKL. There are 16 residues in the CDR3. The CDR3: CASSPLPGRSQDEQFF. The CDR3 DNA reads as TGCGCCAGCAGCCCCCTTCCCGGACGGTCACAGGATGAGCAGTTCTTC.

In DNA form, the CDR3 reads TGTGCCAGTAGGAGGGAATTGGGACAGGGGCACAATGAGCAGTTCTTC. This encodes CASRRELGQGHNEQFF. The chain employs TRBV19 and TRBJ2-1; TRBD1 matches at 10 bases. The V gene end was trimmed by 6 bases and the J gene end by 5 bases; junction bases not matched to a gene: 10. CDR3 length: 16 residues. Germline loops: CDR1 LNHDA, CDR2 SQIVND (reference sequence). The whole variable domain, remainder taken from reference TRBV19 and TRBJ2-1, is DGGITQSPKYLFRKEGQNVTLSCEQNLNHDAMYWYRQDPGQGLRLIYYSQIVNDFQKGDIAEGYSVSREKKESFPLTVTSAQKNPTAFYLCASRRELGQGHNEQFFGPGTRLTVL.

This sequence joins TRBV11-2 and TRBJ2-7, with 8 nucleotides matching TRBD2. Germline V gene lookup returns CDR1 SGHAT and CDR2 FQNNGV. V was pared by 6 bases and J by 3 bases, with 10 bases of the junction left unmatched. This CDR3 has 15 amino acids. CDR3 residues: CASSPAGGGDYEQYF. CDR3 nucleotides: TGTGCCAGCAGTCCGGCGGGGGGTGGGGACTACGAGCAGTACTTC. The full variable domain, rest sourced from reference TRBV11-2 and TRBJ2-7, is EAGVAQSPRYKIIEKRQSVAFWCNPISGHATLYWYQQILGQGPKLLIQFQNNGVVDDSQLPKDRFSAERLKGVDSTLKIQPAKLEDSAVYLCASSPAGGGDYEQYFGPGTRLTVT.

The chain couples TRBV18 to TRBJ2-7, with 15 bases identical to TRBD2. The CDR3 sequence is 16 residues long. CDR1 and CDR2 (germline): KGHSH, LQKENI. Trimming took 3 bases from V and 4 from J; bases not matched to a gene: 4. The CDR3 spells CASSPAGLAGGYEQYF. CDR3 sequence (DNA): TGTGCCAGCTCACCCGCGGGACTAGCGGGAGGTTACGAGCAGTACTTC.

This rearrangement joins TRBV9 to TRBJ1-5; no clear D gene. Trimming stripped 0 bases from V and 8 bases from J, with 21 bases between. The CDR3 is made up of 17 amino acids. Germline V gene sequence: CDR1 SGDLS, CDR2 YYNGEE. The CDR3 loop reads CASSVALGGKISEPQHF. The CDR3 coding sequence is TGTGCCAGCAGCGTAGCTCTAGGCGGTAAGATCTCTGAGCCCCAGCATTTT. Full variable domain (outside the CDR3, taken from reference TRBV9 and TRBJ1-5): DSGVTQTPKHLITATGQRVTLRCSPRSGDLSVYWYQQSLDQGLQFLIQYYNGEERAKGNILERFSAQQFPDLHSELNLSSLELGDSALYFCASSVALGGKISEPQHFGDGTRLSIL.

This clone occurred a few times. The chain combines TRBV5-1 with TRBJ1-2; no clear D gene. CDR1 is SGHRS, CDR2 YFSETQ, per germline. The CDR3 is 13 residues long. V dropped 5 bases and J dropped 1 base, with 9 bases sitting between them. The CDR3 spells CASSIPGNYGYTF. The CDR3 bases are TGCGCCAGCAGTATACCGGGTAACTATGGCTACACCTTC.

The V gene is TRBV25-1, the J gene TRBJ2-1; 7 bases agree with TRBD1. The length of the CDR3 is 16 residues. Trimming removed 0 bases from V and 1 base from J; junction bases left unmatched: 3. The germline gives CDR1 MGHDK, CDR2 SYGVNS. The CDR3 protein is CASSEYYRGSYNEQFF. The CDR3 coding sequence is TGTGCCAGCAGTGAATATTACAGGGGATCCTACAATGAGCAGTTCTTC.

A word on this clone: The junction and the germline gene differ at one end; a read error may be behind it. The CDR3 reads CTWSRGEKLFF. For the CDR3, the DNA is TGTACCTGGAGTAGGGGTGAAAAACTGTTTTTT. The J gene is TRBJ1-4, the V gene TRBV30; a weak D match, TRBD1 (5 bases). CDR3 size: 11 residues. Germline assignment: CDR1 GTSNPN and CDR2 SVGIG (reference sequence).

The chain employs TRBV7-2 and TRBJ2-1, with 8 bases aligning to TRBD2. The CDR3 is made up of 15 amino acids. V lost 4 bases and J lost 8; bases outside the gene matches: 10. Germline V gene data show CDR1 as SGHTA and CDR2 as FQGNSA. This CDR3 reads CASSSYSGEGYEQFF. The CDR3 DNA is TGTGCCAGCAGCTCGTATAGCGGGGAGGGATATGAGCAGTTCTTC.

V and J are TRBV4-1 and TRBJ2-3, with 12 bases identical to TRBD2. Germline V lookup: CDR1 MGHRA, CDR2 YSYEKL. The CDR3 has 18 amino acids. The junction had 13 bases not matched to a gene; V was cut back by 8 bases and J by 1 base. The CDR3 sequence: CASRRGLAGGPGTDTQYF. CDR3 DNA sequence: TGCGCCAGCCGGCGAGGCCTAGCGGGAGGGCCGGGCACAGATACGCAGTATTTT.

The genes are TRBV6-5 and TRBJ1-4; 8 bases agree with TRBD1. V trimming: 4 bases; J trimming: 4 bases; junction bases outside the gene matches: 5. Looked up from germline, CDR1 is MNHEY and CDR2 is SVGAGI. The CDR3 loop spans 15 amino acids. CDR3 residues: CASSWGGQVNEKLFF. As DNA, the CDR3 is TGTGCCAGCAGTTGGGGGGGACAGGTTAATGAAAAACTGTTTTTT.

The CDR3 coding sequence is TGCAGCGTTGTAGGGGCAGATCTCGAGCAGTACTTC. This encodes CSVVGADLEQYF. The chain couples TRBV29-1 to TRBJ2-7; maybe TRBD1 (5 bases). Looked up from germline, CDR1 is SQVTM and CDR2 is ANQGSEA. CDR3 length: 12 residues. Trimming removed 4 bases from V and 6 bases from J, with 13 bases in between.